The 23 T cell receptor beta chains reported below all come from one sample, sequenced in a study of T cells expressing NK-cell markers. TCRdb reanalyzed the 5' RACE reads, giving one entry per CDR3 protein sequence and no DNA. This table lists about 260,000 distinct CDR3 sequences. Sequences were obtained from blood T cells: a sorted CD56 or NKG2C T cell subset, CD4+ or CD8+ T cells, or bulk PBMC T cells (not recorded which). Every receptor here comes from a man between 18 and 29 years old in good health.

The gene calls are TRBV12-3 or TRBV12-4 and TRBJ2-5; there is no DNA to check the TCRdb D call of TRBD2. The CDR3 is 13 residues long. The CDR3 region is CASSPGRARTQYF.

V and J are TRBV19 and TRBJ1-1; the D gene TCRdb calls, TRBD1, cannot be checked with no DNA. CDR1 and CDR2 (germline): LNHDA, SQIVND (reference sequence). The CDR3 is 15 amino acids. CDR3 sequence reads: CASSMNRGLDTEAFF.

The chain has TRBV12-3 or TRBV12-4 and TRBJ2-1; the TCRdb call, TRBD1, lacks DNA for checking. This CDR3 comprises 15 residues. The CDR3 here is CASTSDRGRTGEQFF.

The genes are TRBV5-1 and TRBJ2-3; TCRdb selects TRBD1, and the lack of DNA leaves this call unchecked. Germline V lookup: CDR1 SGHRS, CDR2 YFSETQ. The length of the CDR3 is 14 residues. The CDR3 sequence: CASSPGDGTDTQYF.

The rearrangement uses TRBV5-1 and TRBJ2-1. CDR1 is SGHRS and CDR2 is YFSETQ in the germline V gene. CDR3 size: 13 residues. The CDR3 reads CASSFQVSDEQFF.

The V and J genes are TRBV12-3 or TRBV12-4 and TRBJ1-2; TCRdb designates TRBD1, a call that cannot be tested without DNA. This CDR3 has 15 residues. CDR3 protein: CASSRDSLPLYGYTF.

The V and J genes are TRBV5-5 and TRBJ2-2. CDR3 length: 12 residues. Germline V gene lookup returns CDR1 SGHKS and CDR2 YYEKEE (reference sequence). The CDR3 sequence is CASSLWVGELFF.

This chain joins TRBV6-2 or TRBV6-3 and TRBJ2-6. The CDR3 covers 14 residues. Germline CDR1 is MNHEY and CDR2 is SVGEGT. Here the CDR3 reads CASTAVLGANVLTF.

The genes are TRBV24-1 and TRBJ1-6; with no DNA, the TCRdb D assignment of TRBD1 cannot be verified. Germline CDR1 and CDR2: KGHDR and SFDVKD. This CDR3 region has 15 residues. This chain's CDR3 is CATSDLWTLSTPLHF.

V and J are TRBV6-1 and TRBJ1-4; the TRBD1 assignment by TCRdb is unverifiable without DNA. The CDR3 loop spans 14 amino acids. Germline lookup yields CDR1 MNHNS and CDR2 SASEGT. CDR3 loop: CASSEGQGWEKLFF.

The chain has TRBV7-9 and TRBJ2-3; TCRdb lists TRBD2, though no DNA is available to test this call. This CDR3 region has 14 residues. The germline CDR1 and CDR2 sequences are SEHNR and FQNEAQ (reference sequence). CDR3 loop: CASSQGTSSDTQYF.

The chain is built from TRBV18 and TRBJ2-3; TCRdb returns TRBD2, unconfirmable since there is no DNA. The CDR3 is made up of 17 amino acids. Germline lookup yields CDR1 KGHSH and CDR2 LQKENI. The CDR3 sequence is CASSPRSSAGGTDTQYF.

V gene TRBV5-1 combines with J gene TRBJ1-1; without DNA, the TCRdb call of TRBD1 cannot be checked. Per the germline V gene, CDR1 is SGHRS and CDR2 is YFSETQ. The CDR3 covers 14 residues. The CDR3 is CASSFGQARTEAFF.

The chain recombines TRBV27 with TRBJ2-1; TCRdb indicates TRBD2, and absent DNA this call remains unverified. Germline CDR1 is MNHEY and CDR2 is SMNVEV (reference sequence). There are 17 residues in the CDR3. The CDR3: CASKVSALHDSYNEQFF.

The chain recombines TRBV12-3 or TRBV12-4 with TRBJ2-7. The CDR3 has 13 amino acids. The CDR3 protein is CASSVQVSYEQYF.

The CDR3 sequence: CASFSASGGHNSPLHF. V is TRBV6-1 and J is TRBJ1-6; TCRdb designates TRBD1, a call that cannot be tested without DNA. The germline CDR1 and CDR2 sequences are MNHNS and SASEGT. The CDR3 sequence is 16 residues long.

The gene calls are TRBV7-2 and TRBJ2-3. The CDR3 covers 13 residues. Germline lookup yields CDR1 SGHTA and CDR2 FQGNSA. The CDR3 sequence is CASSLVAADTQYF. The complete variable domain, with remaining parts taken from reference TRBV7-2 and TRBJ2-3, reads GAGVSQSPSNKVTEKGKDVELRCDPISGHTALYWYRQSLGQGLEFLIYFQGNSAPDKSGLPSDRFSAERTGGSVSTLTIQRTQQEDSAVYLCASSLVAADTQYFGPGTRLTVL.

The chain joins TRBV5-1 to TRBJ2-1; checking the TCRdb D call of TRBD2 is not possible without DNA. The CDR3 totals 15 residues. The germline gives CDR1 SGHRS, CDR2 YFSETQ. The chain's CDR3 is CASSLSSVAPNEQFF.

The CDR3 spells CASSEGRVPYEQYF. This chain connects TRBV25-1 to TRBJ2-7; the D call of TRBD1 rests on TCRdb alone, since no DNA is present to check it. In germline, CDR1 is MGHDK, CDR2 SYGVNS. CDR3 length: 14 amino acids.

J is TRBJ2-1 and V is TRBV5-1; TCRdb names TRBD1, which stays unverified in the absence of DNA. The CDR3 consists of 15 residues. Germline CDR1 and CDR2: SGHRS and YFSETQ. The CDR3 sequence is CASSSQTGRNNEQFF.

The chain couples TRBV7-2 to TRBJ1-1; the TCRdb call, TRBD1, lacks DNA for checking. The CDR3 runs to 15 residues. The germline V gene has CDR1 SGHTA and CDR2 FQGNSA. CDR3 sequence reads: CASSLRVADPPEAFF. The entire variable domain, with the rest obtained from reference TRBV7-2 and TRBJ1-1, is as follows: GAGVSQSPSNKVTEKGKDVELRCDPISGHTALYWYRQSLGQGLEFLIYFQGNSAPDKSGLPSDRFSAERTGGSVSTLTIQRTQQEDSAVYLCASSLRVADPPEAFFGQGTRLTVV.

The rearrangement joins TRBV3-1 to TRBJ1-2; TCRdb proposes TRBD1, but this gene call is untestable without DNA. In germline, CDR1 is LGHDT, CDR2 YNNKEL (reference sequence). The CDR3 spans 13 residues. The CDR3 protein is CASSDPQGYGYTF.

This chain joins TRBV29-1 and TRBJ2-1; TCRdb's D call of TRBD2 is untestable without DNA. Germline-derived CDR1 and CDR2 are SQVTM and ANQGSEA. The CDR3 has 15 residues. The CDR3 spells CSVETGTSGRAEQFF.